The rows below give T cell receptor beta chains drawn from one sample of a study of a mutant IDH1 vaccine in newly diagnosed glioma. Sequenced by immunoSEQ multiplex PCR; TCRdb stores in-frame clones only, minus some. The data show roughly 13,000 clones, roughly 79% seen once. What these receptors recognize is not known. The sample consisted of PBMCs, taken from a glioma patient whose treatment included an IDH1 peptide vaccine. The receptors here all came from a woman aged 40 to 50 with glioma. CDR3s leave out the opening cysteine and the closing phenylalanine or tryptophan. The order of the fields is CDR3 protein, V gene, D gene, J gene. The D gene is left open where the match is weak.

ASSLNRDLADTQY TRBV7-2 - TRBJ2-3
ASTPSTGELTGELF TRBV11-3 TRBD1 TRBJ2-2
ASSLRWRGRYTGELF TRBV28 TRBD2 TRBJ2-2
ASSYSQLARTDTQY TRBV6-6 - TRBJ2-3
ASTPTGNYGYT TRBV25-1 TRBD1 TRBJ1-2
AWSIQNYGYT TRBV30 - TRBJ1-2
SVAGHPNTEAF TRBV29-1 - TRBJ1-1
ASSLVQGSEQY TRBV11-3 - TRBJ2-7
ASSQDGRRDYNSPLH TRBV4-1 - TRBJ1-6
ASSEKRGGTDTQY TRBV7-2 TRBD2 TRBJ2-3
ATSRDPRVDTQY TRBV15 - TRBJ2-3
ASSPGGNGYT TRBV18 - TRBJ1-2
ASSAQIEFRETQY TRBV9 - TRBJ2-5
ASSFGTRRGRSGNTIY TRBV28 - TRBJ1-3
ASSLAGTGGSAKLF TRBV25-1 TRBD1 TRBJ1-4
ASSPSLGRATDTQY TRBV7-2 - TRBJ2-3
ASSLDSGSGETQY TRBV7-2 TRBD2 TRBJ2-5
ASSAGGDRVPRELF TRBV11-3 TRBD1 TRBJ2-2
ASSLEATVNTEAF TRBV7-9 - TRBJ1-1
ASSSGTSSYNEQF TRBV7-9 - TRBJ2-1
ASSIGGQPQH TRBV19 - TRBJ1-5
ASSVTGREGYEQY TRBV9 - TRBJ2-7
ASRLGGARGEKLF TRBV7-2 - TRBJ1-4
ASSSFRGLAGEADTQY TRBV11-2 TRBD2 TRBJ2-3
ASSWDSNQPQH TRBV5-1 - TRBJ1-5
ASSQLAGLGSDTQY TRBV4-2 TRBD2 TRBJ2-3
AMGSSYEQY TRBV10-3 - TRBJ2-7
ASSLSGAGGRTDTQY TRBV7-2 TRBD2 TRBJ2-3
ASSLRAGSGYT TRBV11-2 - TRBJ1-2
ASSFQGSETQY TRBV7-9 - TRBJ2-5
ASSVALGRGVDTEAF TRBV9 TRBD1 TRBJ1-1
ASSLVWGTGELF TRBV7-9 - TRBJ2-2
ASSLNDRNQPQH TRBV4-2 - TRBJ1-5
ASSSKRYEQF TRBV11-3 - TRBJ2-1
TSRSLVRKTYGYT TRBV1 - TRBJ1-2
ASSVARGAKTSYEQY TRBV2 - TRBJ2-7
ASRPLSYEQY TRBV5-8 - TRBJ2-7
ASSLGGASGSSYNEQF TRBV7-9 - TRBJ2-1
SVGGSGTGEKLF TRBV29-1 - TRBJ1-4
ASSYGTFGTDTQY TRBV7-8 - TRBJ2-3
ASSTTGSSGNTIY TRBV4-3 TRBD1 TRBJ1-3
ASSSQRKNYEQY TRBV7-9 - TRBJ2-7
ASSTQASGVGTQY TRBV7-2 TRBD2 TRBJ2-3